This is a list of T cell receptor beta chains from one sample in a study of control samples from healthy donors and cancer patients. Some clones are missing from TCRdb's copy, which holds only in-frame ones; the method was immunoSEQ multiplex PCR. The sample carries approximately 100,000 clones, about 89% recorded once. The sequenced material came from PBMCs. Receptors originate from a man aged 55 to 70 with lung cancer. Each CDR3 is given without its conserved first and last residue.

v_gene,j_gene,CDR3aa
TRBV11-2,TRBJ2-7,ASSFTGDYYEQY
TRBV6-5,TRBJ2-3,ASSYGANPSTDTQY
TRBV30,TRBJ1-1,AWDSGVNTEAF
TRBV9,TRBJ1-2,ASSVDDRGIGYGYT
TRBV5-1,TRBJ2-3,ASSLQGESDTQY
TRBV12-5,TRBJ1-3,ASGSAGTGSH
TRBV6-4,TRBJ2-3,ASSDFGTDTQY
TRBV30,TRBJ1-1,AWSVWGRGGNTEAF
TRBV27,TRBJ1-5,ASSPRDRGDQPQH
TRBV30,TRBJ2-5,AWSVRRLQETQY
TRBV6-6,TRBJ1-3,ASSGTGRGNTIY
TRBV10-3,TRBJ1-5,AISETGNQPQH
TRBV5-1,TRBJ2-1,ASSSVAGGSYNEQF
TRBV5-5,TRBJ1-2,ASSGHGQGAFSGYT
TRBV9,TRBJ1-3,ASSVGGLGNTIY
TRBV11-3,TRBJ1-4,ASSRQGYNEKLF
TRBV11-3,TRBJ2-6,ASSPFFRGWGGANVLT
TRBV9,TRBJ2-1,ASSATGGSFNEQF
TRBV3-1/TRBV3-2,TRBJ2-5,ASSHGGILQETQY
TRBV24-1,TRBJ2-2,ATSDLGQGNTGELF
TRBV6-6,TRBJ2-1,ASTVSSYNEQF
TRBV29-1,TRBJ1-2,SVESRSGNYGYT
TRBV27,TRBJ1-3,ASSLFGGSGNTIY
TRBV5-6,TRBJ1-5,ASSLTGNQPQH
TRBV15,TRBJ1-1,ATSRDQGFQGTEAF
TRBV7-8,TRBJ2-2,ASSPPGTVTGELF
TRBV29-1,TRBJ2-3,SVPGLAGGTDTQY
TRBV19,TRBJ1-2,ASSISQGGPSGYT
TRBV3-1/TRBV3-2,TRBJ2-3,ASSQGRGLVADTQY
TRBV3-1/TRBV3-2,TRBJ1-6,ASSQDAPGNSPLH
TRBV18,TRBJ1-1,ASSLGRGNTEAF
TRBV29-1,TRBJ1-1,SVARGRGTEAF
TRBV11-3,TRBJ1-1,ASSSYNRNTEAF
TRBV2,TRBJ2-1,ASSGSREYNEQF
TRBV6-5,TRBJ1-1,ASNMRQGVGAF
TRBV2,TRBJ1-5,ASRATGGGQPQH
TRBV7-9,TRBJ2-5,ASSRSGGFKETQY
TRBV5-1,TRBJ2-7,ASSLVVDGYEQY